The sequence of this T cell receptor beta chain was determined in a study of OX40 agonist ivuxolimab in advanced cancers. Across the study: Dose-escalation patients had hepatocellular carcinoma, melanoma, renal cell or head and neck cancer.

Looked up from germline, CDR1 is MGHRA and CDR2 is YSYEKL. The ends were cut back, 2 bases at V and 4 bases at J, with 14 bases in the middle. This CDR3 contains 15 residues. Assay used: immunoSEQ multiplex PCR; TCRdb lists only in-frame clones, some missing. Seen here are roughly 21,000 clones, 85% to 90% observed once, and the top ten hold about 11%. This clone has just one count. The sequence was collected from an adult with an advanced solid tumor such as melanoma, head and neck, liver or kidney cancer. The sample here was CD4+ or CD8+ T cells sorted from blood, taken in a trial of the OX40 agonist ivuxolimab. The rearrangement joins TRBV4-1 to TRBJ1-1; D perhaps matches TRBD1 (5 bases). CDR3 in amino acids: CASSQYERGVTEAFF. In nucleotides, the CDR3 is TGCGCCAGCAGCCAATATGAAAGGGGCGTCACTGAAGCTTTCTTT.